This T cell receptor (beta chain) was captured by sequencing in a study of cytomegalovirus exposure and HLA in healthy donors. Findings and limits, study-wide: Later analysis identified a missense DCLRE1C variant that was linked to TCR beta V- and J-gene trimming.

Notes on this clone: The antigen remains unidentified.

The study ran its PCR with 60 Vbeta and 13 Jbeta primers. Assay used: immunoSEQ multiplex PCR; TCRdb lists only in-frame clones, some missing. Among some 65,000 clones, approximately 80% were seen once, and the ten largest hold roughly 3.1%. The V gene lost 6 bases and the J gene lost 1 base, with 7 bases spanning the gap. This CDR3 comprises 12 residues. Germline-derived CDR1 and CDR2 are SGHNT and YYREEE (reference sequence). The rearrangement links TRBV5-4 to TRBJ1-1; D gene ambiguous. Sequencing was carried out using PBMCs. The receptor's source is a girl aged 10 to 17 in good health and CMV-seropositive. The CDR3 loop is CASTRPNTEAFF. The CDR3 DNA reads as TGTGCCAGCACGCGCCCGAACACTGAAGCTTTCTTT. Full variable domain (outside the CDR3, taken from reference TRBV5-4 and TRBJ1-1): ETGVTQSPTHLIKTRGQQVTLRCSSQSGHNTVSWYQQALGQGPQFIFQYYREEENGRGNFPPRFSGLQFPNYSSELNVNALELDDSALYLCASTRPNTEAFFGQGTRLTVV.